These T cell receptor beta chains were read from a single sample in a study of Ad26.COV2.S vaccination and SARS-CoV-2 variants. Generated by immunoSEQ multiplex PCR, the TCRdb table keeps only in-frame clones and is missing some. In the table there are around 320,000 clones, roughly 80% of which are singletons. Sequencing was performed on peripheral blood, taken in a trial of Ad26.COV2.S vaccine versus placebo. The receptors here all came from a person between 18 and 65 years old who received the Ad26.COV2.S COVID-19 vaccine or a placebo. CDR3s include the opening cysteine and the closing phenylalanine or tryptophan. Each record gives: clone size, V gene, J gene, D gene, CDR3 DNA, CDR3 protein. A D gene is named only where the DNA matches it firmly. Size values are once, few and many counts, or a class for expanded clones, and some rows have none.

clone size: -
V gene: TRBV6-5
J gene: TRBJ1-1
D gene: -
CDR3 DNA: TGTGCCAGCAGTTATAACAGGGAGGCTGAAGCTTTCTTT
CDR3 protein: CASSYNREAEAFF

clone size: -
V gene: TRBV24-1
J gene: TRBJ2-1
D gene: TRBD2
CDR3 DNA: TGTGCCACCAGTCGCCAAGAGACTAGCGGCGGGAATGAGCAGTTCTTC
CDR3 protein: CATSRQETSGGNEQFF

clone size: -
V gene: TRBV4-2
J gene: TRBJ2-7
D gene: -
CDR3 DNA: TGTGCCAGCAGCCAGGGGGGGCTGCTGCCCTACGAGCAGTACTTC
CDR3 protein: CASSQGGLLPYEQYF

clone size: -
V gene: TRBV5-4
J gene: TRBJ2-4
D gene: -
CDR3 DNA: TGTGCCAGCAGCCCCGGGGGACTAGCCAAAAACATTCAGTACTTC
CDR3 protein: CASSPGGLAKNIQYF

clone size: -
V gene: TRBV9
J gene: TRBJ1-1
D gene: TRBD1
CDR3 DNA: TGTGCCAGCAGCGCGATAGGGACAGTGAACACTGAAGCTTTCTTT
CDR3 protein: CASSAIGTVNTEAFF

clone size: -
V gene: TRBV5-5
J gene: TRBJ1-6
D gene: -
CDR3 DNA: TGTGCCAGCAGCTTGGTGGGGCTTAATTCACCCCTCCACTTT
CDR3 protein: CASSLVGLNSPLHF

clone size: -
V gene: TRBV11-3
J gene: TRBJ2-3
D gene: TRBD2
CDR3 DNA: TGTGCCAGCAGCTTATCGGGTAGCGGGGGCACAGATACGCAGTATTTT
CDR3 protein: CASSLSGSGGTDTQYF

clone size: -
V gene: TRBV28
J gene: TRBJ1-2
D gene: TRBD1
CDR3 DNA: TGTGCCAGCTCGGGACAGGGCCGCTACACCTTC
CDR3 protein: CASSGQGRYTF

clone size: -
V gene: TRBV28
J gene: TRBJ2-7
D gene: -
CDR3 DNA: TGTGCCAGCAGTTTCGCAGGGGCCCTCTACGAGCAGTACTTC
CDR3 protein: CASSFAGALYEQYF

clone size: -
V gene: TRBV7-3
J gene: TRBJ2-3
D gene: TRBD2
CDR3 DNA: TGTGCCAGCAGCTTAACAGCGGGGGATACAGATACGCAGTATTTT
CDR3 protein: CASSLTAGDTDTQYF

clone size: -
V gene: TRBV5-1
J gene: TRBJ2-5
D gene: -
CDR3 DNA: TGCGCCAGCAGCCTGTTTAGGGGGTGTGAAGAGACCCAGTACTTC
CDR3 protein: CASSLFRGCEETQYF

clone size: -
V gene: TRBV28
J gene: TRBJ1-4
D gene: -
CDR3 DNA: TGTGCCAGCAGTTTCAATCAGGGTGGGGAAAAACTGTTTTTT
CDR3 protein: CASSFNQGGEKLFF

clone size: -
V gene: TRBV15
J gene: TRBJ1-3
D gene: -
CDR3 DNA: TGTGCCACCAGCAGAGGGGTTCAGGGCTCTGCAAACACCATATATTTT
CDR3 protein: CATSRGVQGSANTIYF

clone size: -
V gene: TRBV5-4
J gene: TRBJ2-7
D gene: -
CDR3 DNA: TGTGCCAGCAGCTTTTCGGGGGAGCAGTACTTC
CDR3 protein: CASSFSGEQYF

clone size: -
V gene: TRBV5-4
J gene: TRBJ2-7
D gene: -
CDR3 DNA: TGTGCCAGCAGCTTGGGCGCCGGGGTATCGAGATACGAGCAGTACTTC
CDR3 protein: CASSLGAGVSRYEQYF

clone size: -
V gene: TRBV19
J gene: TRBJ2-3
D gene: TRBD2
CDR3 DNA: TGTGCCAGTAGTAGCGGGGGAGGCACAGATACGCAGTATTTT
CDR3 protein: CASSSGGGTDTQYF

clone size: once
V gene: TRBV6-5
J gene: TRBJ1-2
D gene: -
CDR3 DNA: TGTGCCAGCAGACCAACTAACTATGGCTACACCTTC
CDR3 protein: CASRPTNYGYTF

clone size: -
V gene: TRBV13
J gene: TRBJ1-3
D gene: -
CDR3 DNA: TGTGCCAGCAGCTTAGGATTCGGAAACACCATATATTTT
CDR3 protein: CASSLGFGNTIYF

clone size: -
V gene: TRBV6-5
J gene: TRBJ2-5
D gene: -
CDR3 DNA: TGTGCCAGCAGCAGACAGGCCGAAGAGACCCAGTACTTC
CDR3 protein: CASSRQAEETQYF

clone size: -
V gene: TRBV28
J gene: TRBJ2-7
D gene: -
CDR3 DNA: TGTGCCAGCAGTCTACGAACAGGGTTCTACGAGCAGTACTTC
CDR3 protein: CASSLRTGFYEQYF

clone size: -
V gene: TRBV28
J gene: TRBJ1-2
D gene: -
CDR3 DNA: TGTGCCAGCAGTGCTACAGTCTATGGCTACACCTTC
CDR3 protein: CASSATVYGYTF

clone size: -
V gene: TRBV7-2
J gene: TRBJ2-7
D gene: -
CDR3 DNA: TGTGCCAGCAGCTTAAGGGTATCATCCCGGACGGGAACCTACGAGCAGTACTTC
CDR3 protein: CASSLRVSSRTGTYEQYF

clone size: -
V gene: TRBV7-2
J gene: TRBJ1-3
D gene: -
CDR3 DNA: TGTGCCAGCAGCTTAGATCCGCTGGGCTCTGGAAACACCATATATTTT
CDR3 protein: CASSLDPLGSGNTIYF

clone size: -
V gene: TRBV12-3/TRBV12-4
J gene: TRBJ2-5
D gene: -
CDR3 DNA: TGTGCCAGCAGTGGACGGAACCAAGAGACCCAGTACTTC
CDR3 protein: CASSGRNQETQYF

clone size: -
V gene: TRBV11-2
J gene: TRBJ2-7
D gene: TRBD1
CDR3 DNA: TGTGCCAGCAGCTCAGACAGGGTTTCACCCTACGAGCAGTACTTC
CDR3 protein: CASSSDRVSPYEQYF

clone size: -
V gene: TRBV28
J gene: TRBJ1-6
D gene: -
CDR3 DNA: TGTGCCAGCAGGGGAGGACAGTGGAATTCACCCCTCCACTTT
CDR3 protein: CASRGGQWNSPLHF

clone size: -
V gene: TRBV20-1
J gene: TRBJ1-1
D gene: TRBD1
CDR3 DNA: TGCAGTGCTAGTAGTGGGACAGCTCTGAACACTGAAGCTTTCTTT
CDR3 protein: CSASSGTALNTEAFF

clone size: -
V gene: TRBV11-3
J gene: TRBJ2-5
D gene: -
CDR3 DNA: TGTGCCAGCAGCCTCACCCAAGAGACCCAGTACTTC
CDR3 protein: CASSLTQETQYF

clone size: -
V gene: TRBV5-4
J gene: TRBJ2-5
D gene: -
CDR3 DNA: TGTGCCAGCAGCCAAGGGGGGGTCGGGTACCAAGAGACCCAGTACTTC
CDR3 protein: CASSQGGVGYQETQYF

clone size: -
V gene: TRBV4-1
J gene: TRBJ1-2
D gene: -
CDR3 DNA: TGCGCCAGCAGCCGGGCTTCGGGAAGCTACACCTTC
CDR3 protein: CASSRASGSYTF

clone size: -
V gene: TRBV5-4
J gene: TRBJ2-7
D gene: -
CDR3 DNA: TGTGCCAGCAGCTTGAGTCGGGACATCGAATCCTACGAGCAGTACTTC
CDR3 protein: CASSLSRDIESYEQYF

clone size: -
V gene: TRBV6-1
J gene: TRBJ1-3
D gene: TRBD1
CDR3 DNA: TGTGCCAGCAGTGAGACAGGGATCCCCGGAAACACCATATATTTT
CDR3 protein: CASSETGIPGNTIYF

clone size: once
V gene: TRBV10-1
J gene: TRBJ1-6
D gene: -
CDR3 DNA: TGCGCCAGCAGTGAGTCCGTGGGTTCACCCCTCCACTTT
CDR3 protein: CASSESVGSPLHF